The source of this T cell receptor beta chain is a study of blood T cell repertoires in COVID-19. Study details: COVID-19 samples from acute and convalescent phases originated in the United States, Italy and Spain. Sources were T cells, B-cell-depleted T cells, or PBMCs; the material itself was cDNA or gDNA.

Cohorts were determined from participant-reported clinical history. CDR3 length equals 16 residues. Germline CDR1 reads MDHEN; CDR2 reads SYDVKM. V lost 2 bases to trimming and J lost 4 bases; unmatched junction nucleotides: 10. Authors' analysis steps: From reference gene primer amplification, estimates of nucleated cell counts were derived. Using immunoSEQ multiplex PCR, the repertoire was profiled, and TCRdb retains in-frame clones only, with some absent. The DNA gave D and trimming, while V, J and clone size come from that table. The repertoire includes about 160,000 clones, 81% of them detected once, and around 5.3% sits in the top ten.

Material for sequencing was PBMCs or T cells enriched from blood (not recorded which). This TCR derives from a woman in her 40s with acute COVID-19. This rearrangement joins TRBV28 to TRBJ1-2, with 7 bases that match TRBD1. The CDR3 DNA reads TGTGCCAGCAGTTTACCCGGGGCAGGGGGGTTCTATGGCTACACCTTC. This encodes CASSLPGAGGFYGYTF.